The source of this TCR beta chain is a study of cytomegalovirus exposure and HLA in healthy donors. Findings and limits, study-wide: Analysis was carried out at a later point, and it linked a missense DCLRE1C variant to TCR beta V- and J-gene trimming.

Primers: 60 Vbeta forward and 13 Jbeta reverse. Data came from immunoSEQ multiplex PCR; TCRdb stores just in-frame clones and leaves some out. In the table there are 200,000 to 250,000 clones, more than 65% of which are singletons. This clone was picked up a small number of times. The antigen is undetermined. One junction end disagrees with the germline gene, perhaps due to a read error. Germline V lookup: CDR1 MGHRA, CDR2 YSYEKL. The CDR3 spans 17 residues. The sequenced sample consisted of PBMCs. The sequence derives from a woman under 40 in good health and CMV-seronegative. The chain couples TRBV4-1 to TRBJ1-2, with 12 bases fitting TRBD1. The CDR3 DNA follows: TGCGCCAGCAGCCAAGATTTAGGGACAGGGGGCGCGTCTGGCTACAACTTC. It yields the protein CASSQDLGTGGASGYNF.